This T cell receptor beta chain is drawn from a study of blood T cell repertoires in COVID-19. About the research overall: Italy, Spain and the United States were the sources of the convalescent and acute COVID-19 samples.

Sequenced by immunoSEQ multiplex PCR; TCRdb stores in-frame clones only, minus some. The data contain about 120,000 clones, 75% to 90% of them seen just once; the ten biggest clones take up under 35%. The sequenced sample consisted of peripheral blood. The clonotype was recovered from a man in his 70s with active or convalescent COVID-19.

The CDR3, as DNA: TGTGCCAGCAGTGGAGCGGACAGTCGTAATCAGCCCCAGCATTTT. This encodes CASSGADSRNQPQHF. The V gene is TRBV28, the J gene TRBJ1-5, with a tentative D call TRBD1 (6 bases). The V gene lost 5 bases and the J gene lost 4 bases, with 15 bases spanning the gap. CDR1 is MDHEN, CDR2 SYDVKM, per germline. This CDR3 comprises 15 residues. Together with reference TRBV28 and TRBJ1-5, the CDR3 gives the full variable domain: DVKVTQSSRYLVKRTGEKVFLECVQDMDHENMFWYRQDPGLGLRLIYFSYDVKMKEKGDIPEGYSVSREKKERFSLILESASTNQTSMYLCASSGADSRNQPQHFGDGTRLSIL.